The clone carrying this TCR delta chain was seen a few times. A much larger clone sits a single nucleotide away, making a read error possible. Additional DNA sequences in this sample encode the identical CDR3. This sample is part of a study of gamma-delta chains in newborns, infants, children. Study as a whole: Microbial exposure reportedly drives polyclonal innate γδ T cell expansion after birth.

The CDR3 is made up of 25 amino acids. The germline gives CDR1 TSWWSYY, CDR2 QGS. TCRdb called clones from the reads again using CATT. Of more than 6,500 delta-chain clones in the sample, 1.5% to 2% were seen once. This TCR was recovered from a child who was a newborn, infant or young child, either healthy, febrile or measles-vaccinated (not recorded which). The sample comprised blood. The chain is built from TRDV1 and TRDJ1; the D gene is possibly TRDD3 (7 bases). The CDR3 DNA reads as TGCGCTCTTGGGGAACTAAACACCTTCCCCTCCTTTCCCTATACTGGGGCACCGTACACCGATAAACTCATCTTT. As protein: CALGELNTFPSFPYTGAPYTDKLIF.